This T cell receptor beta chain came from a study of CD8 T cells in Susac syndrome. Reverse transcription of roughly 0.5 to 1 ug RNA was carried out with random hexamers. The method of amplification for TCR beta CDR3 was immunoSEQ multiplex PCR, covering 54 Vbeta and 13 Jbeta. Each CDR3 protein is one row after TCRdb ran MiXCR on the immunoSEQ multiplex PCR reads. Of 400,000 or so distinct CDR3 sequences listed, around 85% are singletons. Germline V gene sequence: CDR1 SGHRS, CDR2 YFSETQ. After removal of 5 bases from V and 4 bases from J, the junction contained 8 bases not matched to a gene. The CDR3 extends over 14 amino acids. Negative isolation yielded CD8+ and CD4+ T cells; FACS enriched TEMRA cells.

This clonotype originated in a human donor with multiple sclerosis. The genes are TRBV5-1 and TRBJ1-2; 7 bases align to TRBD1. The sample comprised CD8+ T cells from PBMCs. The CDR3 protein is CASSPTGVLYGYTF. CDR3 bases: TGCGCCAGCAGTCCCACAGGGGTACTCTATGGCTACACCTTC.